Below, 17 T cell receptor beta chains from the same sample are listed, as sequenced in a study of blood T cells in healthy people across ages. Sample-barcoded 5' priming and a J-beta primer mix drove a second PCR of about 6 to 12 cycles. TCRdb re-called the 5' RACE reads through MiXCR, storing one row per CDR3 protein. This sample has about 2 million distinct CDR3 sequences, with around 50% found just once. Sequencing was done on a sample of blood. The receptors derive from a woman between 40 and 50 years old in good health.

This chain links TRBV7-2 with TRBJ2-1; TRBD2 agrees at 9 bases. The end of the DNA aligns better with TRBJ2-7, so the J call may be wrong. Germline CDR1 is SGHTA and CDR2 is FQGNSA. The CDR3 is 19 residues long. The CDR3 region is CASSLRGAAGGGYYNEQYF. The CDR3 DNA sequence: TGTGCCAGCAGCTTAAGAGGGGCAGCGGGGGGCGGGTACTACAATGAGCAGTACTTC.

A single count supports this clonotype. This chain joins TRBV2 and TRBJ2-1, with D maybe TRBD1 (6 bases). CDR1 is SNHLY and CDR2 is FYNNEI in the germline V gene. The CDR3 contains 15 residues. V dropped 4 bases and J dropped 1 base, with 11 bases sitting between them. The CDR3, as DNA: TGTGCCAGCAGTGGGACAGAAGATTCCTACAATGAGCAGTTCTTC. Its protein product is CASSGTEDSYNEQFF.

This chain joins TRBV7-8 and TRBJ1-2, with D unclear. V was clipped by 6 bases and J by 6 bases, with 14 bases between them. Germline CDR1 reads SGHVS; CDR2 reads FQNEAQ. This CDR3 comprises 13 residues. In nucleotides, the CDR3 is TGTGCCAGCAGGCCCGCCGGGCCCCATGGCTACACCTTC. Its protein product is CASRPAGPHGYTF. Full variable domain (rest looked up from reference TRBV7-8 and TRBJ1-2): GAGVSQSPRYKVAKRGQDVALRCDPISGHVSLFWYQQALGQGPEFLTYFQNEAQLDKSGLPSDRFFAERPEGSVSTLKIQRTQQEDSAVYLCASRPAGPHGYTFGSGTRLTVV.

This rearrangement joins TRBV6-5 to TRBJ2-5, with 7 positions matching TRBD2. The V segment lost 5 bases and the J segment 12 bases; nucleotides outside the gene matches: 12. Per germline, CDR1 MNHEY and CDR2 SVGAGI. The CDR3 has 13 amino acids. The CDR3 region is CASSNRLATREYF. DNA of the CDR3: TGTGCCAGCAGTAACCGACTAGCCACCCGGGAGTACTTC.

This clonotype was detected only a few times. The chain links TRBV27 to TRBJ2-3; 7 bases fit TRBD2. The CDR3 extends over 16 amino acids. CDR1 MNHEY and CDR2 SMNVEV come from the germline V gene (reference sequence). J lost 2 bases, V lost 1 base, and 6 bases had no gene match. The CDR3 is CASSLYSGSDTDTQYF. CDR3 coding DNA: TGTGCCAGCAGTTTATATAGCGGGTCGGACACAGATACGCAGTATTTT.

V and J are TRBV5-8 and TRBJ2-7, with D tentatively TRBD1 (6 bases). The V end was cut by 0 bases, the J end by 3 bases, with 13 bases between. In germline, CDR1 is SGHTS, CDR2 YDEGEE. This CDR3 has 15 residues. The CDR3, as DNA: TGTGCCAGCAGCTTGGGGGGGACATACATCTACGAGCAGTACTTC. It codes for CASSLGGTYIYEQYF.

In DNA form, the CDR3 reads TGTGCCAGCACCAAACTCCCCCCGGTCAGCACAGATACGCAGTATTTT. This codes for CASTKLPPVSTDTQYF. The chain is built from TRBV27 and TRBJ2-3; D not certain. The CDR3 is 16 residues long. V was trimmed by 7 bases and J by 0 bases, leaving 17 bases between them. CDR1 and CDR2 from the germline V gene are MNHEY and SMNVEV (reference sequence).

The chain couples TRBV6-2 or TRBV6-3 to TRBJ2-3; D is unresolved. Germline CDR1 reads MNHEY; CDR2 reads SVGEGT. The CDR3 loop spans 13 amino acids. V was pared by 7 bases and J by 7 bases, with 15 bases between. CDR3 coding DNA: TGTGCCAGCACTGACCGAATCTACTATACGCAGTATTTT. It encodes CASTDRIYYTQYF.

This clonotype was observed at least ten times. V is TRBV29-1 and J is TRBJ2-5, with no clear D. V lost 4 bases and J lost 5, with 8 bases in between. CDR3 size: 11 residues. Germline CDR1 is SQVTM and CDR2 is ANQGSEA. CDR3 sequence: CSVVSRETQYF. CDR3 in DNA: TGCAGCGTTGTCTCTAGGGAGACCCAGTACTTC.

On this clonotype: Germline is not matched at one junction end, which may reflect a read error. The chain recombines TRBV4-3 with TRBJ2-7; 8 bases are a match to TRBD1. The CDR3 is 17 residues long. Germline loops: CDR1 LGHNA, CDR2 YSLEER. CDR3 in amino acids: CARSHGPGTGLTYEQYF. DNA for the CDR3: TGCGCCAGGAGCCACGGCCCCGGGACAGGACTAACCTACGAGCAGTACTTC.

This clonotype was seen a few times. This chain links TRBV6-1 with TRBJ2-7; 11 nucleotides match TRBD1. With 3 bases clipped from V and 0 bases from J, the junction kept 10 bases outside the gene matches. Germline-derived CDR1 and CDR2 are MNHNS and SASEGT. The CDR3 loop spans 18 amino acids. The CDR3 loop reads CASSDQDRGHRPSYEQYF. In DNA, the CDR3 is TGTGCCAGCAGTGACCAGGACAGGGGGCACAGGCCCTCCTACGAGCAGTACTTC.

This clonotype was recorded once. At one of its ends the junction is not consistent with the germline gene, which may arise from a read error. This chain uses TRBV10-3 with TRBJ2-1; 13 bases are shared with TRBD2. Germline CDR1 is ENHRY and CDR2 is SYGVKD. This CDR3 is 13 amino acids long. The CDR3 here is CAISGLAGVERFF. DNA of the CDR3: TGTGCCATCAGCGGACTAGCGGGGGTTGAGCGGTTCTTC.

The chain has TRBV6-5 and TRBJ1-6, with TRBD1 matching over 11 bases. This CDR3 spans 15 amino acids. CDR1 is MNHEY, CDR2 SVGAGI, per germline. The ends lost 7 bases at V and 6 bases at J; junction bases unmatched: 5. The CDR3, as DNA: TGTGCCAGCACCAGGGGACAGGGGGGTAATTCACCCCTCCACTTT. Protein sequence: CASTRGQGGNSPLHF.

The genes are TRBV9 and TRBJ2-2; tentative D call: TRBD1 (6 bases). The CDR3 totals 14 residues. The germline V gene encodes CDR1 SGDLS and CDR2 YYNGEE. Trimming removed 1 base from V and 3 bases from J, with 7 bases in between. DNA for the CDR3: TGTGCCAGCAGCGTAACAGGGTACACCGGGGAGCTGTTTTTT. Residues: CASSVTGYTGELFF.

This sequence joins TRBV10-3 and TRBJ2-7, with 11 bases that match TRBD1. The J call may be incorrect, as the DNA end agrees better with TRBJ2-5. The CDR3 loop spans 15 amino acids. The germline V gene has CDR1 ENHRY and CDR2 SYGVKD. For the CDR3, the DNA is TGTGCCATCAGTGCCGTAGGGACAGGGGGGGAGACCCAGTACTTC. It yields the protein CAISAVGTGGETQYF.

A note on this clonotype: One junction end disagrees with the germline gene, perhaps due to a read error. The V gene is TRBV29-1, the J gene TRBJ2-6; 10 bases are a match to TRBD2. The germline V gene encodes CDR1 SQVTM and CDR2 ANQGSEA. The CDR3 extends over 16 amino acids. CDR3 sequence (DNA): TGCAGCATTGATAGCGGGGGGCTTGCTGGGGCCAACGTCCTGACTTTC. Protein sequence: CSIDSGGLAGANVLTF.

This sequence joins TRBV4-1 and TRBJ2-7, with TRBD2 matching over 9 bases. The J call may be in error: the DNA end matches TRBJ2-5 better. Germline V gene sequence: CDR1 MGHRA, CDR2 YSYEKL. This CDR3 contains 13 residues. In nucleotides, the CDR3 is TGCGCGACCGGGACTAGCTTGGGGGAGACCCAGTACTTC. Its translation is CATGTSLGETQYF.